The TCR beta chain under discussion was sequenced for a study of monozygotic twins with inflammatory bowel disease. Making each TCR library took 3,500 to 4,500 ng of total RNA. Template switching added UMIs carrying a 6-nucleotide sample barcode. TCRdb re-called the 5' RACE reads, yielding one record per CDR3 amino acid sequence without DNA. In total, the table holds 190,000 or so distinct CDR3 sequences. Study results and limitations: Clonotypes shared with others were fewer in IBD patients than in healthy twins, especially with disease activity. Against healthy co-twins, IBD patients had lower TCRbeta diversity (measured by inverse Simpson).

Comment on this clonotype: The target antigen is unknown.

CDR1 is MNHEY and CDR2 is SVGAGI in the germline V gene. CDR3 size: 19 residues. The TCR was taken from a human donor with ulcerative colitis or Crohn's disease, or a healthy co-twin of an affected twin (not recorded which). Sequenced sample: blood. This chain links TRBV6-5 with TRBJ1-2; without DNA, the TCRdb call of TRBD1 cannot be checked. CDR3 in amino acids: CASSYPMGARFVGSYGYTF.